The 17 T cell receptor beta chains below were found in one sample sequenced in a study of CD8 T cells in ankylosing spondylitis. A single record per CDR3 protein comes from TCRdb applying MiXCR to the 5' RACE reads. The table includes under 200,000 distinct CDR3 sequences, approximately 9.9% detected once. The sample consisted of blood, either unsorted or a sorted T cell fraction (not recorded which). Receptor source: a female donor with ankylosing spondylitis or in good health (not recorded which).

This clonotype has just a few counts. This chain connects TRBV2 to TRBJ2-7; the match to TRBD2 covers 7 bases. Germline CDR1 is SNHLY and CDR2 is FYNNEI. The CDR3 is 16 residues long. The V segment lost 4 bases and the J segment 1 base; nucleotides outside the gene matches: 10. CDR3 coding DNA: TGTGCCAGCAGTGGGGGGGGGTCTATCGGGTCCTACGAGCAGTACTTC. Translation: CASSGGGSIGSYEQYF.

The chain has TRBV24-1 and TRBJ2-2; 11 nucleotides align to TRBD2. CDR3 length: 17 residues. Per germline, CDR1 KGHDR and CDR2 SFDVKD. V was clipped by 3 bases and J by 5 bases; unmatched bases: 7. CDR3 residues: CATSDPVSGRGTGELFF. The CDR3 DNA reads TGTGCCACCAGTGATCCGGTTAGCGGGAGGGGGACCGGGGAGCTGTTTTTT.

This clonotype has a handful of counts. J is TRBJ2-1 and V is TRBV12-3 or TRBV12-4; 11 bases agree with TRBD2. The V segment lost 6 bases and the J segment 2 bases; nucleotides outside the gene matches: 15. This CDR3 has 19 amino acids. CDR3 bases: TGTGCCAGCAGACCCCCCTCACTAGCGGGAGAGGGGGCCTACAATGAGCAGTTCTTC. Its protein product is CASRPPSLAGEGAYNEQFF.

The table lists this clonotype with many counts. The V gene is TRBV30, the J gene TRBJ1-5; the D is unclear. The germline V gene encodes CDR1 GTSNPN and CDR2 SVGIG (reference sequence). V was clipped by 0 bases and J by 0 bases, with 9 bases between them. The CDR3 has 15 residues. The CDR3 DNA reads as TGTGCCTGGAGTGTAAGGTCAGGTAGCAATCAGCCCCAGCATTTT. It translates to CAWSVRSGSNQPQHF.

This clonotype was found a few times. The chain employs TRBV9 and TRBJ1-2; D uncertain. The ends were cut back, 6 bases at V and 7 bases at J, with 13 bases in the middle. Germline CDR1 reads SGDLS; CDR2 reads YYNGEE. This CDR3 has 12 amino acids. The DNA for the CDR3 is TGTGCCAGCACCACAGAACCAGGTGGCTACACCTTC. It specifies CASTTEPGGYTF.

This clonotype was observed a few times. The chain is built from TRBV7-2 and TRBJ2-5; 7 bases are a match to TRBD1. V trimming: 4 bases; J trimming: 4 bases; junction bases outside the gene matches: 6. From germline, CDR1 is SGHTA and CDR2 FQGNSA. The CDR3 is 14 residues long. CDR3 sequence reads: CASSYRTGGETQYF. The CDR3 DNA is TGTGCCAGCAGCTACCGGACAGGCGGAGAGACCCAGTACTTC.

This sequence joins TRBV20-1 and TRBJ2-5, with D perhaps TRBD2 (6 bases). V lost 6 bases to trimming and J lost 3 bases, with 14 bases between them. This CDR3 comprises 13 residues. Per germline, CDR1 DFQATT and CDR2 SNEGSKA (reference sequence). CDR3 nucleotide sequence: TGCAGTGCAAAACGGGAGTGGGAAGAGACCCAGTACTTC. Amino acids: CSAKREWEETQYF.

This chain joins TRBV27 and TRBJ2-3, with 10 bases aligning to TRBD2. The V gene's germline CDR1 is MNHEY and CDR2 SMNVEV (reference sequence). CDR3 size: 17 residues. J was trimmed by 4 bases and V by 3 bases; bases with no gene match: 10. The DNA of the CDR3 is TGTGCCAGCAGTTTCCAGACACCAGCGGGAGGGCCAGATACGCAGTATTTT. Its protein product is CASSFQTPAGGPDTQYF.

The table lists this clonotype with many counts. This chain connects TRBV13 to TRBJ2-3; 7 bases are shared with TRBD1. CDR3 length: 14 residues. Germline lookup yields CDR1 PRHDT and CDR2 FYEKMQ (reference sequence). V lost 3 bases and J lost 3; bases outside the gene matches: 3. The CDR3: CASSFPDRTDTQYF. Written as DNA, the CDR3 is TGTGCCAGCAGCTTCCCGGACAGGACAGATACGCAGTATTTT.

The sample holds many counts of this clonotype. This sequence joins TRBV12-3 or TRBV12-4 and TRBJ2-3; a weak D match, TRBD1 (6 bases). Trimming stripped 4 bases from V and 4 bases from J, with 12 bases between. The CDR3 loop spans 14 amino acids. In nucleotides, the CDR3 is TGTGCCAGCAGTTCAGGGGTTTCGGCAGATACGCAGTATTTT. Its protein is CASSSGVSADTQYF.

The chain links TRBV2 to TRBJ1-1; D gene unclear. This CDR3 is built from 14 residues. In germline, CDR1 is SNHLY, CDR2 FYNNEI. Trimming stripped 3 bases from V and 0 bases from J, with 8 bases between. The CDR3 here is CASSDDLMNTEAFF. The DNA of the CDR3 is TGTGCCAGCAGTGATGACCTAATGAACACTGAAGCTTTCTTT.

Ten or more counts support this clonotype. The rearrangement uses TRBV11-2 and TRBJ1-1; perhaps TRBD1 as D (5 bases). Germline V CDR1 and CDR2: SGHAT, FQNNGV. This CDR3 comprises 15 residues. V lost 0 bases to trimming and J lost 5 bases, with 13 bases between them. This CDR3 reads CASSLDRAGWTEAFF. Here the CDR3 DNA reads TGTGCCAGCAGCTTAGACAGGGCGGGGTGGACTGAAGCTTTCTTT.

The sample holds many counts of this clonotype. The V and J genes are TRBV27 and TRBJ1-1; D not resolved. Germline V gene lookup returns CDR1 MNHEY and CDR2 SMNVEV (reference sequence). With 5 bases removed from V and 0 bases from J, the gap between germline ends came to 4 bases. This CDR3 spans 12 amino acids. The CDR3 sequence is CASSGMNTEAFF. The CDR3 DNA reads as TGTGCCAGCAGTGGAATGAACACTGAAGCTTTCTTT.

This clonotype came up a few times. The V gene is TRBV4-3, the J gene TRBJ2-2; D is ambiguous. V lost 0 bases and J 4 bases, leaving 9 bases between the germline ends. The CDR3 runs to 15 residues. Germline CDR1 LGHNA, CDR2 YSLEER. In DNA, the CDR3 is TGCGCCAGCAGCCAAGATCGCCAAAGCACCGGGGAGCTGTTTTTT. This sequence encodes CASSQDRQSTGELFF.

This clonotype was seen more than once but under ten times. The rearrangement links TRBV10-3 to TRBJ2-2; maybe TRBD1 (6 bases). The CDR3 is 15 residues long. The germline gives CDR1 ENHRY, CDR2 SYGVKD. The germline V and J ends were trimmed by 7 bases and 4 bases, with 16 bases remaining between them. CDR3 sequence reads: CAINIHDRITGELFF. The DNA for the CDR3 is TGTGCCATCAACATACATGACAGGATCACCGGGGAGCTGTTTTTT.

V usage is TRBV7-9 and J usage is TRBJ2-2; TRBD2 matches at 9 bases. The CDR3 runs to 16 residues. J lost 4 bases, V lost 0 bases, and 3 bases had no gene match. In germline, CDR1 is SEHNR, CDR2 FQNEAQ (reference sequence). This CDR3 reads CASSLAAGGFTGELFF. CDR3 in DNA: TGTGCCAGCAGCTTAGCAGCGGGAGGCTTCACCGGGGAGCTGTTTTTT.

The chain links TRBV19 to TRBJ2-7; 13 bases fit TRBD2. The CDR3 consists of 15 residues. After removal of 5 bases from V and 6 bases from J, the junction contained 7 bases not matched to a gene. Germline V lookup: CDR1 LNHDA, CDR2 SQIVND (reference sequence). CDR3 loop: CASSFKGLAGFEQYF. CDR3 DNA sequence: TGTGCCAGTAGTTTTAAGGGACTAGCGGGATTCGAGCAGTACTTC. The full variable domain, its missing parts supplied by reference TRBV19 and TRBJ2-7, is DGGITQSPKYLFRKEGQNVTLSCEQNLNHDAMYWYRQDPGQGLRLIYYSQIVNDFQKGDIAEGYSVSREKKESFPLTVTSAQKNPTAFYLCASSFKGLAGFEQYFGPGTRLTVT.